The T cell receptor beta chain under discussion was sequenced for a study of cytomegalovirus exposure and HLA in healthy donors. Whole-study context: HLA-typed donors were the source of approximately 85 million unique TCRs, which an early data release held.

V dropped 4 bases and J dropped 7; count of bases not matched to a gene: 6. Germline V gene lookup returns CDR1 SGHRS and CDR2 YFSETQ. This CDR3 is 14 amino acids long. Broader study findings: A later analysis linked a missense variant in DCLRE1C to the trimming of TCR beta V and J genes. Previously analyzed data showed that most TCR beta V segments were productive at a frequency of about 87% or about 30%. A later analysis associated 15,000 or so TCR beta sequences with HLA alleles at a 0.05 false discovery rate.

Both 60 Vbeta primers and 13 Jbeta primers went into the PCR. The protocol was immunoSEQ multiplex PCR, while the TCRdb copy is restricted to in-frame clones and leaves out a portion. The sample holds approximately 100,000 clones, around 82% seen once. Comments on this clone: What it recognizes is unknown.

The chain employs TRBV5-1 and TRBJ1-4, with TRBD1 matching 8 bases. The clonotype comes from a man between 18 and 35 years old in good health and CMV-seronegative. The sequenced sample consisted of PBMCs. CDR3 amino acids: CASSAQGAGEKLFF. CDR3 DNA: TGCGCCAGCAGCGCCCAGGGGGCTGGTGAAAAACTGTTTTTT.